This T cell receptor (beta chain) was retrieved from a study of blood T cell repertoires in COVID-19. Study background: COVID-19 samples, acute and convalescent, were from the United States, Italy and Spain. PBMCs, B-cell-depleted T cells, or T cells were the source of the cDNA or gDNA that made up the material.

This clone came up many times. Original methodology: Nucleated cell number was recorded as an estimate derived from reference gene primer amplification. Libraries were prepared by immunoSEQ multiplex PCR; TCRdb keeps only in-frame clonotypes and omits some of them. Clone size and V and J calls were adopted from that table, with D and trimming inferred from the DNA. The sample lists about 250,000 clones; roughly three quarters were seen once. The CDR3 runs to 14 residues. Trimming shortened V by 2 bases and J by 0 bases, and 7 bases separated the two germline ends. Germline values: CDR1 SNHLY, CDR2 FYNNEI.

This receptor was taken from a woman between 35 and 50 years old with active or convalescent COVID-19. This chain uses TRBV2 with TRBJ1-1; D ambiguous. Material: peripheral blood. The DNA of the CDR3 is TGTGCCAGCAGTGAACGTAGAATGAACACTGAAGCTTTCTTT. Translating it yields CASSERRMNTEAFF.